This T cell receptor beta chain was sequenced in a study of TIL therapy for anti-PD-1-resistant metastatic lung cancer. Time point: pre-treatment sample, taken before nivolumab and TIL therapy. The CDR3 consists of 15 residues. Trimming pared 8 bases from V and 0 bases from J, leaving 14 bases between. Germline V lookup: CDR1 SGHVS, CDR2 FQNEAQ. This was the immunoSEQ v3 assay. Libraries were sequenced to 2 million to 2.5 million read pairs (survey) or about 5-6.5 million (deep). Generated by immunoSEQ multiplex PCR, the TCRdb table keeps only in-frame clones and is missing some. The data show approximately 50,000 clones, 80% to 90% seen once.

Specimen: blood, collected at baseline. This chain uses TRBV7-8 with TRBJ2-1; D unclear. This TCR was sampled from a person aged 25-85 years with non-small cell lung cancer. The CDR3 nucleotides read TGTGCCAGCGCCCACCCGATCAGCTCCTACAATGAGCAGTTCTTC. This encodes CASAHPISSYNEQFF.